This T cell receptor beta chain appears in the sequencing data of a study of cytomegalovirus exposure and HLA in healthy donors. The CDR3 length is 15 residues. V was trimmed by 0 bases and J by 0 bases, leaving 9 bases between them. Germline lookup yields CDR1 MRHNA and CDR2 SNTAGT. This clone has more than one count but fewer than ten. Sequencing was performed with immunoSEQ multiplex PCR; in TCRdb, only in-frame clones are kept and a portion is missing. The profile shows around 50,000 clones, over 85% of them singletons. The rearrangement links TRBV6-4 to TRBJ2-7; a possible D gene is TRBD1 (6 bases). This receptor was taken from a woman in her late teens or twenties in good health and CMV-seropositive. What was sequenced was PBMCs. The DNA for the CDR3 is TGTGCCAGCAGTGACTCTAGGGGGTTCTCCTACGAGCAGTACTTC. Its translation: CASSDSRGFSYEQYF.